Listed below are T cell receptor beta chains from one sample, sequenced in a study of breast tumors, draining lymph nodes, adjacent tissues. TCRdb re-called the multiplex PCR reads with MiXCR, one entry per CDR3 protein. The profile shows fewer than 200,000 distinct CDR3 sequences, roughly a third of them singletons. Sample: axillary lymph node tissue. The receptors come from a female donor with breast cancer. Some clones in this sample may be carry-over from other donors' samples. The CDR3 runs from the conserved cysteine through the conserved F or W. A D gene is named only where the DNA matches it firmly. For some rows the clone size is stated as once, few or many, or as a class when expanded; others skip it.

V gene: TRBV5-1
J gene: TRBJ1-4
D gene: .
clone size: .
CDR3 DNA: TGCGCCAGCAGCTTGAGCCAGATAAATGAAAAACTGTTTTTT
CDR3 protein: CASSLSQINEKLFF

V gene: TRBV20-1
J gene: TRBJ2-7
D gene: .
clone size: many
CDR3 DNA: TGCAGTGCTCGAGAGACCCGAGGGCTAGATGCCGAGCAGTACTTC
CDR3 protein: CSARETRGLDAEQYF

V gene: TRBV4-1
J gene: TRBJ1-4
D gene: .
clone size: many
CDR3 DNA: TGCGCCAGCAGCCAAGAGGTTTCAACTAATGAAAAACTGTTTTTT
CDR3 protein: CASSQEVSTNEKLFF

V gene: TRBV6-5
J gene: TRBJ2-2
D gene: .
clone size: few
CDR3 DNA: TGTGCCAGCAGTCACGACACCCCGCTGAACACCGGGGAGCTGTTTTTT
CDR3 protein: CASSHDTPLNTGELFF

V gene: TRBV7-2
J gene: TRBJ1-5
D gene: .
clone size: .
CDR3 DNA: TGTGCCAGCAGCTTAGGTAGGAGAGAGACCCAGCATTTT
CDR3 protein: CASSLGRRETQHF

V gene: TRBV11-3
J gene: TRBJ2-1
D gene: TRBD2
clone size: many
CDR3 DNA: TGTGCCAGCAGCCTCCTAGCGGGGGGGGGCTCCTACAATGAGCAGTTCTTC
CDR3 protein: CASSLLAGGGSYNEQFF

V gene: TRBV5-8
J gene: TRBJ2-5
D gene: .
clone size: once
CDR3 DNA: TGTGCCAGCAGTAGAAAGCAAGCGGATTTAGAGACCCAGTACTTC
CDR3 protein: CASSRKQADLETQYF

V gene: TRBV11-1
J gene: TRBJ2-7
D gene: .
clone size: .
CDR3 DNA: .
CDR3 protein: CASSFYICSARGTYEQYF

V gene: TRBV24-1
J gene: TRBJ1-5
D gene: TRBD1
clone size: many
CDR3 DNA: TGTGCCACCAGTGATAACCACAGGGGGACGCCCCAGCATTTT
CDR3 protein: CATSDNHRGTPQHF

V gene: TRBV19
J gene: TRBJ2-7
D gene: .
clone size: many
CDR3 DNA: TGTGCCAGTAGTCCCAAGGCCGTCACAGGGATCAGCTCCTACGAGCAGTACTTC
CDR3 protein: CASSPKAVTGISSYEQYF

V gene: TRBV11-3
J gene: TRBJ2-5
D gene: .
clone size: many
CDR3 DNA: TGTGCCAGCAGTCAGGGTGGGGGAGGCCCAGAGACCCAGTACTTC
CDR3 protein: CASSQGGGGPETQYF

V gene: TRBV11-2
J gene: TRBJ1-5
D gene: .
clone size: .
CDR3 DNA: TGTGCCAGCAGCTTTGGACACTGGGGTCAGCCCCAGCATTTT
CDR3 protein: CASSFGHWGQPQHF

V gene: TRBV11-3
J gene: TRBJ2-5
D gene: .
clone size: many
CDR3 DNA: TGTGCCAGCAGCCTAGGCGTCAGGGATGGGGAGACCCAGTACTTC
CDR3 protein: CASSLGVRDGETQYF

V gene: TRBV9
J gene: TRBJ2-1
D gene: .
clone size: many
CDR3 DNA: TGTGCCAGCAGCGTAGGGACTAATTTCGGTGAGCAGTTCTTC
CDR3 protein: CASSVGTNFGEQFF

V gene: TRBV6-2/TRBV6-3
J gene: TRBJ2-1
D gene: .
clone size: .
CDR3 DNA: TGTGCCAGCAGTCCACACCAGGATTTTGAGCAGTTCTTC
CDR3 protein: CASSPHQDFEQFF

V gene: TRBV7-9
J gene: TRBJ2-1
D gene: TRBD2
clone size: few
CDR3 DNA: TGTGCCAGCAGCACACTTTATCCCCCGACTAGCGGGAGGGCCTTGGGCCATGAGCAGTTCTTC
CDR3 protein: CASSTLYPPTSGRALGHEQFF

V gene: TRBV7-9
J gene: TRBJ2-4
D gene: .
clone size: .
CDR3 DNA: TGTGCCAGCAGCCGAGCCGGGCCCCAGGCCAACATTCAGTACTTC
CDR3 protein: CASSRAGPQANIQYF

V gene: TRBV11-2
J gene: TRBJ2-5
D gene: .
clone size: many
CDR3 DNA: .
CDR3 protein: CASSLEVRAREQETQYF

V gene: TRBV12-3/TRBV12-4
J gene: TRBJ1-6
D gene: .
clone size: many
CDR3 DNA: TGTGCCAGCAGTTTTTCCTATGGGGGGTCACCCCTCCACTTT
CDR3 protein: CASSFSYGGSPLHF

V gene: TRBV27
J gene: TRBJ2-3
D gene: .
clone size: .
CDR3 DNA: TGTGCCAGCAGCCCCAACAGGGAATCCACAGATACGCAGTATTTT
CDR3 protein: CASSPNRESTDTQYF

V gene: TRBV29-1
J gene: TRBJ1-3
D gene: TRBD1
clone size: .
CDR3 DNA: TGCAGCGGGGGGACAGGGAAATCTGGAAACACCATATATTTT
CDR3 protein: CSGGTGKSGNTIYF

V gene: TRBV6-6
J gene: TRBJ2-1
D gene: .
clone size: .
CDR3 DNA: TGTGCCAGCAAACCCACTAGCTGGTCCTACAATGAGCAGTTCTTC
CDR3 protein: CASKPTSWSYNEQFF

V gene: TRBV5-6
J gene: TRBJ2-7
D gene: .
clone size: .
CDR3 DNA: TGTGCCAGCAGCTTGACTGGCCGAGCCTACGAGCAGTACTTC
CDR3 protein: CASSLTGRAYEQYF

V gene: TRBV28
J gene: TRBJ2-7
D gene: TRBD2
clone size: .
CDR3 DNA: TGTGCCAGCATTACTAGCGGGAGTGCCGAGCAGTACTTC
CDR3 protein: CASITSGSAEQYF

V gene: TRBV7-6
J gene: TRBJ1-2
D gene: TRBD1
clone size: many
CDR3 DNA: TGTGCCAGCAGCCTAGGGACAGAATATGGCTACACCTTC
CDR3 protein: CASSLGTEYGYTF

V gene: TRBV29-1
J gene: TRBJ1-4
D gene: .
clone size: .
CDR3 DNA: TGCAGCGTTACCATTGACGGGACAACTAATGAAAAACTGTTTTTT
CDR3 protein: CSVTIDGTTNEKLFF

V gene: TRBV4-2
J gene: TRBJ1-5
D gene: .
clone size: many
CDR3 DNA: TGTGCCAGCAGCCAAGATTGGAGGGACCGCGGGGGGCCCCAGCATTTT
CDR3 protein: CASSQDWRDRGGPQHF

V gene: TRBV15
J gene: TRBJ1-1
D gene: .
clone size: many
CDR3 DNA: TGTGCCACCAGACCTGCGGGGGGGGCTGAAGCTTTCTTT
CDR3 protein: CATRPAGGAEAFF

V gene: TRBV7-9
J gene: TRBJ1-2
D gene: .
clone size: many
CDR3 DNA: TGTGCCAGCAGCTTAATCCCAGGAAAGATTGGCTACACCTTC
CDR3 protein: CASSLIPGKIGYTF

V gene: TRBV11-3
J gene: TRBJ2-1
D gene: .
clone size: many
CDR3 DNA: TGTGCCAGCAGATCAGGGTATGAGCAGTTCTTC
CDR3 protein: CASRSGYEQFF

V gene: TRBV4-1
J gene: TRBJ1-3
D gene: .
clone size: many
CDR3 DNA: TGCGCCAGCAGCCAAGATTTCGGGTTCTCTGGAAACACCATATATTTT
CDR3 protein: CASSQDFGFSGNTIYF